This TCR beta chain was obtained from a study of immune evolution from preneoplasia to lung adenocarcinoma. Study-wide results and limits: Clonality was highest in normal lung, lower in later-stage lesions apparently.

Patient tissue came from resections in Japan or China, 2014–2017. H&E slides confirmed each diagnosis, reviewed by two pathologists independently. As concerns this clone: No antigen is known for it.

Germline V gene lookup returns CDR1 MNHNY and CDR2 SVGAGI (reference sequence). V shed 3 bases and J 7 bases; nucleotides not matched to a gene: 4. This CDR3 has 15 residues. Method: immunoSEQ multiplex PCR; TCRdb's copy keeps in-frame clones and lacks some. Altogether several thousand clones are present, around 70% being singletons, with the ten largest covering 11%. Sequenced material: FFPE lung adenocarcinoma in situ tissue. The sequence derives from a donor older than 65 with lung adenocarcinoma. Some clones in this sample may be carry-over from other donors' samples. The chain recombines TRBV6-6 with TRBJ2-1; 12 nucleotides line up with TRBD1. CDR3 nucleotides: TGTGCCAGCAGTTATCCGGGACAGGGGGCAAATGAGCAGTTCTTC. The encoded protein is CASSYPGQGANEQFF.